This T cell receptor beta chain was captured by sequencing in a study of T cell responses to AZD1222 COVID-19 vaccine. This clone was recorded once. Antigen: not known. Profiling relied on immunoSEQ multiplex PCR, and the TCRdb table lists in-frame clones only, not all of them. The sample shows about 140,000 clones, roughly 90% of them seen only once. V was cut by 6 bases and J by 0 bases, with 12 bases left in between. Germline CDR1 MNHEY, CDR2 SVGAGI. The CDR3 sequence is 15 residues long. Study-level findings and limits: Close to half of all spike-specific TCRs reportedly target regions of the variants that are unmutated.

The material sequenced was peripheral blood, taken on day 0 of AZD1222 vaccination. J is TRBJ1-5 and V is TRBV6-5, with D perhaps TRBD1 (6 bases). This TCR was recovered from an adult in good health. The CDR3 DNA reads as TGTGCCAGCAGCCAGGGGAGGCTTAGCAATCAGCCCCAGCATTTT. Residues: CASSQGRLSNQPQHF.